The 14 T cell receptor beta chains reported below all come from one sample, sequenced in a study of shared clonotypes between healthy human individuals. Produced via immunoSEQ multiplex PCR; TCRdb's table is partial and in-frame only. This sample has 800,000 to 950,000 clones, with just over 95% found just once. CD8 cells regarded as naive lacked CD45RO, were positively chosen for CCR7, and omitted terminally differentiated effector memory CD45RA+ cells. Sequencing was performed on naive CD8+ T cells sorted from blood. These receptor sequences come from a young man in good health.

The J gene is TRBJ2-7, the V gene TRBV7-4; either TRBD1 or TRBD2 may fit D (5 bases each). CDR3 length equals 14 residues. Trimming removed 1 base from V and 5 bases from J, with 12 bases in between. The V gene's germline CDR1 is SGHVT and CDR2 SQSDAQ. This chain's CDR3 is CASSLESRDHEQYF. The CDR3 nucleotides read TGTGCCAGCAGCTTAGAAAGTCGGGACCACGAGCAGTACTTC.

The chain combines TRBV11-2 with TRBJ1-4; D not resolved. Germline values: CDR1 SGHAT, CDR2 FQNNGV. The CDR3 totals 17 residues. The V gene lost 2 bases and the J gene lost 0 bases, with 13 bases spanning the gap. This CDR3 is CASSLSSGLATNEKLFF. DNA of the CDR3: TGTGCCAGCAGCTTATCTTCCGGACTCGCAACTAATGAAAAACTGTTTTTT. Using reference TRBV11-2 and TRBJ1-4 for the parts outside the CDR3, the full variable domain is EAGVAQSPRYKIIEKRQSVAFWCNPISGHATLYWYQQILGQGPKLLIQFQNNGVVDDSQLPKDRFSAERLKGVDSTLKIQPAKLEDSAVYLCASSLSSGLATNEKLFFGSGTQLSVL.

This chain joins TRBV29-1 and TRBJ2-7; D call uncertain. CDR3 length: 11 residues. Germline V gene data show CDR1 as SQVTM and CDR2 as ANQGSEA. V dropped 6 bases and J dropped 5 bases, with 11 bases sitting between them. The CDR3 sequence is CSVAHLDEQYF. The CDR3 DNA sequence: TGCAGCGTGGCACACCTAGACGAGCAGTACTTC.

This clone was seen once. The J gene is TRBJ2-6, the V gene TRBV29-1; 11 positions agree with TRBD2. The junction had 4 bases not matched to a gene; V was cut back by 3 bases and J by 3 bases. Germline V gene sequence: CDR1 SQVTM, CDR2 ANQGSEA. The CDR3 sequence is 16 residues long. DNA for the CDR3: TGCAGCGTTGATGGGCTAGCGGGAGGTGGGGCCAACGTCCTGACTTTC. Protein: CSVDGLAGGGANVLTF.

This chain joins TRBV29-1 and TRBJ1-1, with TRBD1 identical over 7 bases. This CDR3 has 12 residues. V lost 6 bases and J lost 11; bases outside the gene matches: 12. Germline CDR1 and CDR2: SQVTM and ANQGSEA. The CDR3 protein is CSVQGQTSWAFF. The CDR3 bases are TGCAGCGTCCAGGGACAGACCTCCTGGGCTTTCTTT.

Note on this clone: The sample carries other DNA sequences with the same CDR3. The chain is built from TRBV2 and TRBJ2-7; D gene unclear. The germline V gene encodes CDR1 SNHLY and CDR2 FYNNEI. The CDR3 consists of 11 residues. V gave up 6 bases and J gave up 0 bases, with 3 bases separating them. The chain's CDR3 is CASRSSYEQYF. The CDR3 nucleotides are TGTGCCAGCAGGAGCTCCTACGAGCAGTACTTC.

The CDR3 is CASSGVGDTTAKNIQYF. The CDR3 region has the DNA TGTGCCAGCAGTGGAGTCGGGGACACAACAGCCAAAAACATTCAGTACTTC. The J gene is TRBJ2-4, the V gene TRBV2; a weak D match, TRBD1 (6 bases). V was trimmed by 4 bases and J by 0 bases, leaving 16 bases between them. The CDR3 spans 17 residues. Germline V gene sequence: CDR1 SNHLY, CDR2 FYNNEI.

The rearrangement joins TRBV6-1 to TRBJ1-5; possibly TRBD1 for D (6 bases). The V end was cut by 8 bases, the J end by 1 base, with 15 bases between. The CDR3 is 15 amino acids. Germline V CDR1 and CDR2: MNHNS, SASEGT. The CDR3 DNA follows: TGTGCCAGCGGTCTGACAGGTCGAAGCAATCAGCCCCAGCATTTT. This codes for CASGLTGRSNQPQHF.

DNA for the CDR3: TGTGCCAGCCCAGCCGGGCCCGACACTGAAGCTTTCTTT. Amino acids: CASPAGPDTEAFF. The chain uses TRBV7-2 and TRBJ1-1, with unresolved D. Trimming left V 8 bases short and J 3 bases short, with 13 bases between. Germline assignment: CDR1 SGHTA and CDR2 FQGNSA. The CDR3 length is 13 residues.

The chain employs TRBV19 and TRBJ2-7, with D maybe TRBD1 (5 bases). Trimming left V 5 bases short and J 3 bases short, with 14 bases between. There are 14 residues in the CDR3. CDR1 and CDR2 from the germline V gene are LNHDA and SQIVND (reference sequence). The CDR3 spells CASSPIAGHYEQYF. As DNA, the CDR3 is TGTGCCAGTAGTCCGATCGCAGGGCACTACGAGCAGTACTTC.

In this sample, this clone turned up once. Compared with germline, one end of the junction differs, possibly owing to a read error. The rearrangement joins TRBV9 to TRBJ2-3; 7 positions agree with TRBD2. Germline assignment: CDR1 SGDLS and CDR2 YYNGEE. The CDR3 sequence is 16 residues long. Written as DNA, the CDR3 is TGTGCCTGCAGCCGAGGGGCAGGGAGGGAGGCAGATACGCAGTATTTT. Translation: CACSRGAGREADTQYF.

A remark on this clone: In the same sample, other DNA sequences code for this CDR3. The chain uses TRBV7-9 and TRBJ2-2, with no clear D. CDR1 and CDR2 (germline): SEHNR, FQNEAQ (reference sequence). Trimming cost V 2 bases and J 4 bases, with 2 bases left between them. This CDR3 has 12 amino acids. Written as DNA, the CDR3 is TGTGCCAGCAGCTTAAGCACCGGGGAGCTGTTTTTT. Translation gives CASSLSTGELFF.

The V call is TRBV7-9, the J call TRBJ2-7; D ambiguous. Trimming took off 5 bases at V and 2 bases at J, with 16 bases between the two ends. This CDR3 spans 15 amino acids. Germline-derived CDR1 and CDR2 are SEHNR and FQNEAQ (reference sequence). The CDR3 DNA reads as TGTGCCAGCAGCCCCGCCGGTGGGCGGACCTACGAGCAGTACTTC. Its protein product is CASSPAGGRTYEQYF. Full variable domain (outside the CDR3, taken from reference TRBV7-9 and TRBJ2-7): DTGVSQNPRHKITKRGQNVTFRCDPISEHNRLYWYRQTLGQGPEFLTYFQNEAQLEKSRLLSDRFSAERPKGSFSTLEIQRTEQGDSAMYLCASSPAGGRTYEQYFGPGTRLTVT.

The V gene is TRBV2, the J gene TRBJ2-5, with 9 positions matching TRBD1. The CDR3 length is 14 residues. J lost 4 bases, V lost 5 bases, and 5 bases had no gene match. Germline lookup yields CDR1 SNHLY and CDR2 FYNNEI. CDR3 DNA sequence: TGTGCCAGCAGTTACAGGGGGCGAATAGAGACCCAGTACTTC. Translating it yields CASSYRGRIETQYF.